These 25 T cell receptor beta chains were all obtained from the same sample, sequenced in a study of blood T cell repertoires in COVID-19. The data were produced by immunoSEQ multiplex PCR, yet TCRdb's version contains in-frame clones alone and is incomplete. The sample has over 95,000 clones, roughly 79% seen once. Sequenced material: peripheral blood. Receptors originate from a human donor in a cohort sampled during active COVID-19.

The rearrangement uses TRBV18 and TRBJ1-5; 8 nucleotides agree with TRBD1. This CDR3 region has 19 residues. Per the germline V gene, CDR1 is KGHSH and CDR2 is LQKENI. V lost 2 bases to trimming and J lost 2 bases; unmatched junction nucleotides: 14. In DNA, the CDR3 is TGTGCCAGCTCACCATTGACAGGGGCGGCCGGGAATGGCAATCAGCCCCAGCATTTT. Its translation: CASSPLTGAAGNGNQPQHF.

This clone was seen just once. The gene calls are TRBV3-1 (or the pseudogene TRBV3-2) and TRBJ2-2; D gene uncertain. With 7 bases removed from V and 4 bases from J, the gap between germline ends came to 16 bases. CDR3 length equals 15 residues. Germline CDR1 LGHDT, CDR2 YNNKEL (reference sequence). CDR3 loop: CASTTESRITGELFF. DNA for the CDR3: TGTGCCAGCACCACGGAGTCGCGAATCACCGGGGAGCTGTTTTTT.

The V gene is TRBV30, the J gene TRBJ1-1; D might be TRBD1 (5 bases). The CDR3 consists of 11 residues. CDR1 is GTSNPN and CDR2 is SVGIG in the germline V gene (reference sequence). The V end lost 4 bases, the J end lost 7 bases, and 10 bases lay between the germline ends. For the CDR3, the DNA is TGTGCCTGGAACCCAGGGTTTGAAGCTTTCTTT. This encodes CAWNPGFEAFF.

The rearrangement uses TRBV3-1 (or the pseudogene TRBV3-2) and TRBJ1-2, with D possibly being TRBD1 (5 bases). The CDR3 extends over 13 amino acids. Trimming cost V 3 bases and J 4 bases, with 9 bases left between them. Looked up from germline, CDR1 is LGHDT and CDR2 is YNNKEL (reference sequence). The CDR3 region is CASSHEDTYGYTF. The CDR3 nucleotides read TGTGCCAGCAGCCATGAGGACACCTATGGCTACACCTTC.

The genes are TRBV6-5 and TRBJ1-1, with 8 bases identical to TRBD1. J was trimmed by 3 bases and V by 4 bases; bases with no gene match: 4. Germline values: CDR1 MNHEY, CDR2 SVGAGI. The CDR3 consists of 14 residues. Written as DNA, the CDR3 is TGTGCCAGCAGTTCGCGGACAGGGCACACTGAAGCTTTCTTT. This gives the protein CASSSRTGHTEAFF.

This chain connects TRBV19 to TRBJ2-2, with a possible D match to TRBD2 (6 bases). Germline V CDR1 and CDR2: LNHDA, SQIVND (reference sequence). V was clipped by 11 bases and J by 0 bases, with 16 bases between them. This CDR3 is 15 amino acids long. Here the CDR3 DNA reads TGTGCCTCCAAGGAGGGGAGTGCGAACACCGGGGAGCTGTTTTTT. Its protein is CASKEGSANTGELFF.

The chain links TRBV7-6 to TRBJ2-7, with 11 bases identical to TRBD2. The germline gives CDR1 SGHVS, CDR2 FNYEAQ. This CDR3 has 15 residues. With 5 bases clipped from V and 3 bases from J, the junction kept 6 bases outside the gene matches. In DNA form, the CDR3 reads TGTGCCAGCAGCCGCTCCGGGACTAGCGGCTACGAGCAGTACTTC. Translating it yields CASSRSGTSGYEQYF.

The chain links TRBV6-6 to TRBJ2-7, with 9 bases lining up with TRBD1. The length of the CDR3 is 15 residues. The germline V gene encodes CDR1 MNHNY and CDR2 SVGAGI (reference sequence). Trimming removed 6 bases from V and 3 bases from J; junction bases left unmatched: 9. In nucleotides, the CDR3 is TGTGCCAGCAGACCGGGACAGGGCGGAGTCTACGAGCAGTACTTC. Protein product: CASRPGQGGVYEQYF.

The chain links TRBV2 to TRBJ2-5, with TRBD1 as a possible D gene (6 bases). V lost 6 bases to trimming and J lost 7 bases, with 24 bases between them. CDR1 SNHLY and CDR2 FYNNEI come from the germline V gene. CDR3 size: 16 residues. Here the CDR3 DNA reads TGTGCCAGCAGAGGGGGTGGTAGGGTCCAACGGCCGACCCAGTACTTC. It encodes CASRGGGRVQRPTQYF.

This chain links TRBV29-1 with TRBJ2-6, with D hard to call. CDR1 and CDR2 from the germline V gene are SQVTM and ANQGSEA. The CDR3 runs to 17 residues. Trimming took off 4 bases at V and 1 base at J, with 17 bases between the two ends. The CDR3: CSVVQVNRLSGANVLTF. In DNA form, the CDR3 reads TGCAGCGTTGTTCAGGTAAACCGCTTGTCTGGGGCCAACGTCCTGACTTTC.

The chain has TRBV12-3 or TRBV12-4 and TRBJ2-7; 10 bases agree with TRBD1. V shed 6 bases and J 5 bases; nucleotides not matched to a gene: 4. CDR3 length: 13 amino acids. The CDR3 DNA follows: TGTGCCAGCAGGGGGACAGGGGAGCACGAGCAGTACTTC. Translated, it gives CASRGTGEHEQYF.

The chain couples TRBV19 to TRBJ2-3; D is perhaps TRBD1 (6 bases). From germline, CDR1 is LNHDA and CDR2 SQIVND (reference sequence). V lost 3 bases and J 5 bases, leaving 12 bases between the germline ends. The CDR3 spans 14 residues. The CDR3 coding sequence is TGTGCCAGTAGTATCAGGGGTATGGGAGATACGCAGTATTTT. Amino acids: CASSIRGMGDTQYF. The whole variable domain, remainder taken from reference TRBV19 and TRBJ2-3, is DGGITQSPKYLFRKEGQNVTLSCEQNLNHDAMYWYRQDPGQGLRLIYYSQIVNDFQKGDIAEGYSVSREKKESFPLTVTSAQKNPTAFYLCASSIRGMGDTQYFGPGTRLTVL.

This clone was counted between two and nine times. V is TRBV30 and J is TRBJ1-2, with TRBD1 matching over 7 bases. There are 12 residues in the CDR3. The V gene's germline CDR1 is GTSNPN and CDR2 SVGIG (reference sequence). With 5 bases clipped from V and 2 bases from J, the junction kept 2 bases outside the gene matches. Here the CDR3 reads CAWETGNYGYTF. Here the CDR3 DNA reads TGTGCCTGGGAGACAGGGAACTATGGCTACACCTTC. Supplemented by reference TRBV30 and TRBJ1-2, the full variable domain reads SQTIHQWPATLVQPVGSPLSLECTVEGTSNPNLYWYRQAAGRGLQLLFYSVGIGQISSEVPQNLSASRPQDRQFILSSKKLLLSDSGFYLCAWETGNYGYTFGSGTRLTVV.

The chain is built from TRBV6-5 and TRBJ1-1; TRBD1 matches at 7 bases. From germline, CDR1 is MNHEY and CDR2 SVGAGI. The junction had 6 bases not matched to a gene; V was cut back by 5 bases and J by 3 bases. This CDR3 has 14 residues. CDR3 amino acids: CASSILDRDTEAFF. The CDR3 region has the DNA TGTGCCAGCAGTATCCTAGACAGGGACACTGAAGCTTTCTTT.

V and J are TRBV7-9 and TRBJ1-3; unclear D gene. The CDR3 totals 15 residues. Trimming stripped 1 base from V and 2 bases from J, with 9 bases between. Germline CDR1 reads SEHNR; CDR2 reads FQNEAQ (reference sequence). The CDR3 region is CASSLVSEAGNTIYF. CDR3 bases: TGTGCCAGCAGCTTAGTTTCGGAGGCTGGAAACACCATATATTTT.

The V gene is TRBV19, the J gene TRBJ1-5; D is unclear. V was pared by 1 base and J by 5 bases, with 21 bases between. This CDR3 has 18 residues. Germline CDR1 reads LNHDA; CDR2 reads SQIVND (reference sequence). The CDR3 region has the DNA TGTGCCAGTAGTATAGGCTCATCGGTCCCGATTCCGTATCAGCCCCAGCATTTT. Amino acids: CASSIGSSVPIPYQPQHF.

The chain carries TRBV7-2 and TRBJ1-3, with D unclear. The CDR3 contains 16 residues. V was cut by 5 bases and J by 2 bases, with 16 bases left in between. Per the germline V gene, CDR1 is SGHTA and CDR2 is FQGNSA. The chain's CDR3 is CASSRSGVRAGNTIYF. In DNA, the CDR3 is TGTGCCAGCAGCAGAAGCGGTGTCCGAGCTGGAAACACCATATATTTT. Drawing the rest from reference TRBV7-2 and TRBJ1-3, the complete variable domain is GAGVSQSPSNKVTEKGKDVELRCDPISGHTALYWYRQSLGQGLEFLIYFQGNSAPDKSGLPSDRFSAERTGGSVSTLTIQRTQQEDSAVYLCASSRSGVRAGNTIYFGEGSWLTVV.

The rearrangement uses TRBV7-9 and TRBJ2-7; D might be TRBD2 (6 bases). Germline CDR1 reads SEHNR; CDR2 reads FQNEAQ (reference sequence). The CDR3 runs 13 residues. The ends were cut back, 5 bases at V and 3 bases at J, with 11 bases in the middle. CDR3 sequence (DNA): TGTGCCAGCAGCCAGGAGGGTAGCTACGAGCAGTACTTC. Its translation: CASSQEGSYEQYF.

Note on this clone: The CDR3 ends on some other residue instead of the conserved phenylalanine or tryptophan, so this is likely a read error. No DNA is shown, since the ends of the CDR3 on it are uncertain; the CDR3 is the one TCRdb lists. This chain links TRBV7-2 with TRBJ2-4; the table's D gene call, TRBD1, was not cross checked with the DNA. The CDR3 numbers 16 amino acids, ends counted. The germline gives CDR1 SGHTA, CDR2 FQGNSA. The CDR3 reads CASSLESPGPGTGFHL.

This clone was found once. The CDR3 reads CASSSTWNTEAFF. The CDR3 nucleotides read TGTGCCAGCAGCTCGACATGGAACACTGAAGCTTTCTTT. The chain combines TRBV7-2 with TRBJ1-1, with D unresolved. Per the germline V gene, CDR1 is SGHTA and CDR2 is FQGNSA. This CDR3 has 13 amino acids. V lost 4 bases, J lost 1 base, and 7 bases lay in between.

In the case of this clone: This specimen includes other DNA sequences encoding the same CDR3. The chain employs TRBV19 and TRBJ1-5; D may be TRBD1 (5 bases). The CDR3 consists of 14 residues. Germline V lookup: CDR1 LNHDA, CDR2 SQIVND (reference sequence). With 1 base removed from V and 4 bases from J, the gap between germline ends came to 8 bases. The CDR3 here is CASSIAQGNQPQHF. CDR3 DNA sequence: TGTGCCAGTAGTATAGCCCAGGGAAATCAGCCCCAGCATTTT. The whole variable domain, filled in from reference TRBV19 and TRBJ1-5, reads DGGITQSPKYLFRKEGQNVTLSCEQNLNHDAMYWYRQDPGQGLRLIYYSQIVNDFQKGDIAEGYSVSREKKESFPLTVTSAQKNPTAFYLCASSIAQGNQPQHFGDGTRLSIL.

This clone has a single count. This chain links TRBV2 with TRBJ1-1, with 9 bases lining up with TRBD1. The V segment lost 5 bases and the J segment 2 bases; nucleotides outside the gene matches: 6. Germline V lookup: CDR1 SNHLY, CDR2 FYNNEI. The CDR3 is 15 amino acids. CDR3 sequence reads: CASSKDRGSNTEAFF. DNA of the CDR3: TGTGCCAGCAGTAAGGACAGGGGATCCAACACTGAAGCTTTCTTT.

The CDR3 region is CASGSGAQNSPLHF. DNA for the CDR3: TGTGCCAGTGGATCAGGGGCCCAAAATTCACCCCTCCACTTT. The genes are TRBV19 and TRBJ1-6, with D possibly being TRBD1 (6 bases). Between the trimmed V and J ends, which lost 8 bases and 7 bases, there was a span of 15 bases. The V gene's germline CDR1 is LNHDA and CDR2 SQIVND (reference sequence). The CDR3 length is 14 residues.

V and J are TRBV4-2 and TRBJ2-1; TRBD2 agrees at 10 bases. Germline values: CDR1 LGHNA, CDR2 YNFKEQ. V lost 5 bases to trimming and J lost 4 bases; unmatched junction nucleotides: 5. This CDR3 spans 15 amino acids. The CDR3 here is CASSIGTSAYNEQFF. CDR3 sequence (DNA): TGTGCCAGCAGCATAGGGACTAGCGCATACAATGAGCAGTTCTTC.

CDR3 DNA: TGTGCCAGCAGTGGCGACAGGGGAAAACTGTTTTTT. It specifies CASSGDRGKLFF. The chain combines TRBV2 with TRBJ1-4; 8 nucleotides align to TRBD1. Germline-derived CDR1 and CDR2 are SNHLY and FYNNEI. The CDR3 covers 12 residues. The J segment lost 10 bases and the V segment lost 4 bases, leaving 2 bases of the junction unmatched.